These 30 T cell receptor beta chains share one sample of origin, sequenced in a study of beta chain features in type 1 diabetes. Expressed TCRB transcripts were sequenced because the entire RNA isolate underwent reverse transcription. This table comes from immunoSEQ multiplex PCR, and its TCRdb copy is limited to in-frame clones, with some not included. The data show hundreds of thousands of clones, with roughly a sixth seen just once and around 0.02% held by the top ten. The sequenced sample was naive CD4+ T cells from blood. These receptors all come from a woman under 30 in good health.

The rearrangement uses TRBV6-1 and TRBJ2-5; D is uncertain. Trimming left V 5 bases short and J 2 bases short, with 9 bases between. From germline, CDR1 is MNHNS and CDR2 SASEGT. This CDR3 has 13 residues. The CDR3, as DNA: TGTGCCAGCAGTCTCATACTTCAAGAGACCCAGTACTTC. It translates to CASSLILQETQYF.

For the CDR3, the DNA is TGTGCCAGCAGGCCGGGACGTCGAGAGACCCAGTACTTC. Translating gives CASRPGRRETQYF. The rearrangement joins TRBV28 to TRBJ2-5; D may be TRBD1 or TRBD2 (5 bases each). The CDR3 consists of 13 residues. Trimming took off 6 bases at V and 4 bases at J, with 12 bases between the two ends. Germline V gene lookup returns CDR1 MDHEN and CDR2 SYDVKM.

This clone has only a few counts. V is TRBV28 and J is TRBJ2-4; perhaps TRBD2 as D (5 bases). Trimming took 5 bases from V and 0 from J, leaving 14 bases between them. There are 16 residues in the CDR3. Germline V lookup: CDR1 MDHEN, CDR2 SYDVKM. CDR3 loop: CASSPWRSTAKNIQYF. For the CDR3, the DNA is TGTGCCAGCAGTCCCTGGAGGTCAACAGCCAAAAACATTCAGTACTTC.

This clone was picked up a small number of times. The chain employs TRBV5-1 and TRBJ2-5; unclear D gene. Trimming took off 0 bases at V and 5 bases at J, with 11 bases between the two ends. CDR1 is SGHRS, CDR2 YFSETQ, per germline. This CDR3 has 14 residues. The CDR3 region has the DNA TGCGCCAGCAGCTTGGTCCCGGGTCCGGAGACCCAGTACTTC. Translated, it gives CASSLVPGPETQYF. The whole variable domain, filled in from reference TRBV5-1 and TRBJ2-5, reads KAGVTQTPRYLIKTRGQQVTLSCSPISGHRSVSWYQQTPGQGLQFLFEYFSETQRNKGNFPGRFSGRQFSNSRSEMNVSTLELGDSALYLCASSLVPGPETQYFGPGTRLLVL.

This clone was found a few times. The V call is TRBV6-6, the J call TRBJ2-2, with a weak D call TRBD2 (6 bases). Germline V gene data show CDR1 as MNHNY and CDR2 as SVGAGI (reference sequence). The V gene lost 7 bases and the J gene lost 1 base, with 10 bases spanning the gap. The CDR3 is made up of 14 amino acids. This CDR3 reads CASTGGKNTGELFF. The CDR3, as DNA: TGTGCCAGCACCGGCGGGAAGAACACCGGGGAGCTGTTTTTT.

This clone was seen only a few times. This sequence joins TRBV2 and TRBJ1-1; perhaps TRBD1 as D (5 bases). Trimming removed 6 bases at V and 5 bases at J, with 16 bases between. The germline V gene encodes CDR1 SNHLY and CDR2 FYNNEI. There are 14 residues in the CDR3. For the CDR3, the DNA is TGTGCCAGCAGCCGAATAGAGGGGATTACTGAAGCTTTCTTT. Translation: CASSRIEGITEAFF.

The chain combines TRBV28 with TRBJ2-2; D not certain. The CDR3 length is 13 residues. Germline V lookup: CDR1 MDHEN, CDR2 SYDVKM. Trimming pared 6 bases from V and 6 bases from J, leaving 11 bases between. This CDR3 reads CASSHHYSGELFF. CDR3 nucleotide sequence: TGTGCCAGCAGCCATCACTACTCCGGGGAGCTGTTTTTT.

This clone was counted a few times. The chain employs TRBV7-3 and TRBJ2-1; D unclear. Germline CDR1 SGHTA, CDR2 FQGTGA. Between the trimmed V and J ends, which lost 4 bases and 0 bases, there was a span of 10 bases. CDR3 length: 15 amino acids. As DNA, the CDR3 is TGTGCCAGCAGCTCGCAATCAAGCTCCTACAATGAGCAGTTCTTC. As protein: CASSSQSSSYNEQFF. The full variable domain, rest sourced from reference TRBV7-3 and TRBJ2-1, is GAGVSQTPSNKVTEKGKYVELRCDPISGHTALYWYRQSLGQGPEFLIYFQGTGAADDSGLPNDRFFAVRPEGSVSTLKIQRTERGDSAVYLCASSSQSSSYNEQFFGPGTRLTVL.

This clone has just a few counts. CDR3 nucleotide sequence: TGTGCCAGCAGCATAACGCCGGGATATTACAATGAGCAGTTCTTC. Its protein is CASSITPGYYNEQFF. V usage is TRBV7-2 and J usage is TRBJ2-1, with D maybe TRBD2 (5 bases). The CDR3 sequence is 15 residues long. Trimming pared 5 bases from V and 4 bases from J, leaving 15 bases between. Germline V gene lookup returns CDR1 SGHTA and CDR2 FQGNSA. The complete variable domain, with remaining parts taken from reference TRBV7-2 and TRBJ2-1, reads GAGVSQSPSNKVTEKGKDVELRCDPISGHTALYWYRQSLGQGLEFLIYFQGNSAPDKSGLPSDRFSAERTGGSVSTLTIQRTQQEDSAVYLCASSITPGYYNEQFFGPGTRLTVL.

The rearrangement uses TRBV11-2 and TRBJ2-5; D is possibly TRBD2 (5 bases). Trimming stripped 5 bases from V and 5 bases from J, with 21 bases between. The CDR3 covers 16 residues. CDR1 and CDR2 (germline): SGHAT, FQNNGV. The CDR3 DNA reads as TGTGCCAGCAGCCTGTCCGGAGGCTCAGGTGGGGAGACCCAGTACTTC. It translates to CASSLSGGSGGETQYF.

V is TRBV7-2 and J is TRBJ1-2; D not resolved. Germline-derived CDR1 and CDR2 are SGHTA and FQGNSA. This CDR3 spans 16 amino acids. The V end was cut by 5 bases, the J end by 2 bases, with 18 bases between. DNA of the CDR3: TGTGCCAGCAGCACATATGGTGGCAGCTCAAACTATGGCTACACCTTC. It specifies CASSTYGGSSNYGYTF.

The rearrangement links TRBV5-1 to TRBJ2-1; tentatively, D is TRBD2 (5 bases). V gave up 7 bases and J gave up 1 base, with 18 bases separating them. Germline CDR1 SGHRS, CDR2 YFSETQ. The CDR3 is 16 residues long. In DNA form, the CDR3 reads TGCGCCAGCGGACGCACTTTTGGGAGTTCCTACAATGAGCAGTTCTTC. This sequence encodes CASGRTFGSSYNEQFF.

The chain has TRBV6-5 and TRBJ2-3; 11 bases align to TRBD2. V shed 5 bases and J 6 bases; nucleotides not matched to a gene: 4. Germline V gene sequence: CDR1 MNHEY, CDR2 SVGAGI. This CDR3 has 14 amino acids. The DNA of the CDR3 is TGTGCCAGCAGTGGAACTAGCGGGAGTGATACGCAGTATTTT. Protein: CASSGTSGSDTQYF.

Turning to this clone: At the DNA level, this CDR3 is encoded by other sequences in the same sample as well. V gene TRBV5-1 combines with J gene TRBJ2-5; 8 bases match TRBD1. The CDR3 runs to 15 residues. J gave up 1 base and V 0 bases, and 2 bases lay outside the gene matches. Germline CDR1 and CDR2: SGHRS and YFSETQ. CDR3 sequence (DNA): TGCGCCAGCAGCTTGGGACAGGGGTCCCAAGAGACCCAGTACTTC. Translating gives CASSLGQGSQETQYF. Supplemented by reference TRBV5-1 and TRBJ2-5, the full variable domain reads KAGVTQTPRYLIKTRGQQVTLSCSPISGHRSVSWYQQTPGQGLQFLFEYFSETQRNKGNFPGRFSGRQFSNSRSEMNVSTLELGDSALYLCASSLGQGSQETQYFGPGTRLLVL.

This clone was counted a few times. This chain joins TRBV2 and TRBJ2-5, with 8 bases matching TRBD2. The DNA matches TRBJ2-7 better at its end, which makes the J call doubtful. Germline loops: CDR1 SNHLY, CDR2 FYNNEI. CDR3 length: 12 amino acids. CDR3 sequence (DNA): TGTGCCAGCAGGGCGGGAGGCTACGAGCAGTACTTC. It is translated as CASRAGGYEQYF.

This chain's CDR3 is CASNAYLSTDTQYF. The CDR3 DNA follows: TGTGCCAGCAACGCTTACCTTAGCACAGATACGCAGTATTTT. The chain employs TRBV6-6 and TRBJ2-3, with unresolved D. Deletions cut 7 bases from V and 0 bases from J, with 11 bases between. Germline CDR1 and CDR2: MNHNY and SVGAGI (reference sequence). The CDR3 is 14 residues long.

CDR3 DNA: TGTGCCAGCAGCTTAGCCATCGGCAGGGGGCTTGGAAACACCATATATTTT. Residues: CASSLAIGRGLGNTIYF. The chain employs TRBV7-8 and TRBJ1-3; 8 bases fit TRBD1. Germline loops: CDR1 SGHVS, CDR2 FQNEAQ. There are 17 residues in the CDR3. The junction had 7 bases not matched to a gene; V was cut back by 0 bases and J by 3 bases.

The genes are TRBV7-2 and TRBJ2-1; D remains ambiguous. Germline V CDR1 and CDR2: SGHTA, FQGNSA. The V and J ends lost 5 bases and 0 bases respectively, with 23 bases between them. CDR3 size: 19 residues. CDR3 in DNA: TGTGCCAGCAGCCCGAGAATAAATCGGCAGTGGGTCTCCTACAATGAGCAGTTCTTC. This codes for CASSPRINRQWVSYNEQFF.

This clone was recorded a few times. This chain connects TRBV5-6 to TRBJ2-6; D is perhaps TRBD1 (6 bases). V was clipped by 3 bases and J by 0 bases, with 16 bases between them. CDR1 is SGHDT, CDR2 YYEEEE, per germline. The CDR3 covers 18 residues. This CDR3 is CASSWEQGFYSGANVLTF. Here the CDR3 DNA reads TGTGCCAGCAGCTGGGAACAGGGATTCTACTCTGGGGCCAACGTCCTGACTTTC.

There are a few counts of this clone. The chain is built from TRBV6-5 and TRBJ1-1, with TRBD1 as a possible D gene (6 bases). Germline V gene sequence: CDR1 MNHEY, CDR2 SVGAGI. V was cut by 4 bases and J by 4 bases, with 19 bases left in between. The CDR3 contains 16 residues. CDR3 region: CASSSPKKQGITEAFF. The CDR3 nucleotides read TGTGCCAGCAGTTCCCCGAAGAAACAGGGTATCACTGAAGCTTTCTTT.

The chain links TRBV29-1 to TRBJ2-1; 13 bases are shared with TRBD2. This CDR3 region has 14 residues. Per germline, CDR1 SQVTM and CDR2 ANQGSEA. V lost 7 bases and J lost 5; bases outside the gene matches: 5. The CDR3 coding sequence is TGCAGCGAGGGACTAGCGGGGAAGAACAATGAGCAGTTCTTC. Translating gives CSEGLAGKNNEQFF.

This chain joins TRBV15 and TRBJ1-5; D remains unclear. The CDR3 loop spans 15 amino acids. The V end lost 0 bases, the J end lost 2 bases, and 8 bases lay between the germline ends. Per the germline V gene, CDR1 is LNHNV and CDR2 is YYDKDF (reference sequence). The CDR3 region is CATSREQPGNQPQHF. In DNA, the CDR3 is TGTGCCACCAGCAGAGAGCAGCCCGGCAATCAGCCCCAGCATTTT.

This clone turned up a few times. The chain carries TRBV2 and TRBJ2-7; 12 bases match TRBD2. The CDR3 spans 19 residues. The V segment lost 0 bases and the J segment 3 bases; nucleotides outside the gene matches: 12. Germline-derived CDR1 and CDR2 are SNHLY and FYNNEI. CDR3 in amino acids: CASSEAGLAGASFNYEQYF. CDR3 nucleotides: TGTGCCAGCAGTGAAGCGGGACTAGCGGGCGCATCATTTAACTACGAGCAGTACTTC.

This clone was observed a handful of times. V usage is TRBV11-2 and J usage is TRBJ2-7, with D possibly matching TRBD2 (5 bases). Trimming shortened V by 0 bases and J by 0 bases, and 9 bases separated the two germline ends. Germline V gene lookup returns CDR1 SGHAT and CDR2 FQNNGV. The CDR3 spans 15 residues. The CDR3 loop reads CASSLDLASSYEQYF. The CDR3 DNA is TGTGCCAGCAGCTTAGATCTAGCCTCCTCCTACGAGCAGTACTTC.

The chain has TRBV6-6 and TRBJ2-5; possible D gene TRBD1, 5 bases. Germline CDR1 reads MNHNY; CDR2 reads SVGAGI (reference sequence). V lost 8 bases and J 2 bases, leaving 18 bases between the germline ends. The CDR3 is 15 residues long. The CDR3, as DNA: TGTGCCAGCGTCCAACCGTGGGCAGGGCAAGAGACCCAGTACTTC. Translation: CASVQPWAGQETQYF.

To note about this clone: This may stem from a read error, because a much larger clone lies one nucleotide away. The sample carries other DNA sequences with the same CDR3. The chain uses TRBV2 and TRBJ1-5; D unclear. Trimming took 3 bases from V and 1 from J, leaving 4 bases between them. There are 13 residues in the CDR3. Per germline, CDR1 SNHLY and CDR2 FYNNEI. CDR3 amino acids: CASSERSNQPQHF. The CDR3 DNA is TGTGCCAGCAGTGAGAGGAGCAATCAGCCCCAGCATTTT.

V and J are TRBV5-4 and TRBJ2-2, with D unresolved. Germline CDR1 reads SGHNT; CDR2 reads YYREEE (reference sequence). V lost 4 bases, J lost 1 base, and 11 bases lay in between. This CDR3 is 15 amino acids long. The chain's CDR3 is CASSRIHENTGELFF. CDR3 sequence (DNA): TGTGCCAGCAGCCGAATCCACGAGAACACCGGGGAGCTGTTTTTT.

V is TRBV4-3 and J is TRBJ1-5; 8 bases align to TRBD1. This CDR3 spans 18 amino acids. Germline values: CDR1 LGHNA, CDR2 YSLEER. The V segment lost 0 bases and the J segment 4 bases; nucleotides outside the gene matches: 11. CDR3 DNA: TGCGCCAGCAGCCAAGAGGTGGACAGGGTATTACGGAATCAGCCCCAGCATTTT. It specifies CASSQEVDRVLRNQPQHF.

This clone was seen a handful of times. V gene TRBV5-5 combines with J gene TRBJ1-2; D unclear. The germline gives CDR1 SGHKS, CDR2 YYEKEE (reference sequence). CDR3 length equals 12 residues. V was trimmed by 4 bases and J by 6 bases, leaving 10 bases between them. The CDR3 spells CASSQDRNGYTF. The CDR3 nucleotides read TGTGCCAGCAGCCAAGATCGGAATGGCTACACCTTC.

This clone was counted between two and nine times. This chain joins TRBV7-2 and TRBJ1-5; D unresolved. The CDR3 is 13 residues long. V lost 4 bases to trimming and J lost 6 bases, with 10 bases between them. Germline V gene sequence: CDR1 SGHTA, CDR2 FQGNSA. In DNA form, the CDR3 reads TGTGCCAGCAGCTCTCGGATGGGTCAGCCCCAGCATTTT. Encoded protein: CASSSRMGQPQHF.